Included here is one TCR beta chain sequence, with context. Its specificity is unknown. The CDR3 sequence is 15 residues long. The germline V and J ends were trimmed by 0 bases and 7 bases, with 15 bases remaining between them. CDR1 MNHEY and CDR2 SVGAGI come from the germline V gene. Time point denoted: week 23, last vaccination. Each dose delivered 300 ug of mutant IDH1 20-mer peptide subcutaneously with imiquimod. This entry comes from a study of a mutant IDH1 vaccine in newly diagnosed glioma. Study context: The start of vaccination came 4-6 weeks after radiotherapy alone, or with temozolomide cycles.

The repertoire was sequenced with immunoSEQ multiplex PCR; TCRdb's copy has only in-frame clones and lacks some. The sample consists of 40,000 to 50,000 clones, over 70% of them appearing once. The sequence came from a woman aged 40 to 55 with glioma. Some clones in this sample may be carry-over from other donors' samples. The chain links TRBV6-5 to TRBJ1-1, with a weak D call TRBD1 (6 bases). The starting material was PBMCs, obtained from a glioma patient whose treatment included an IDH1 peptide vaccine. CDR3 in DNA: TGTGCCAGCAGTTACTCGTCAGGGGCCAGGGGTGAAGCTTTCTTT. Translating gives CASSYSSGARGEAFF.